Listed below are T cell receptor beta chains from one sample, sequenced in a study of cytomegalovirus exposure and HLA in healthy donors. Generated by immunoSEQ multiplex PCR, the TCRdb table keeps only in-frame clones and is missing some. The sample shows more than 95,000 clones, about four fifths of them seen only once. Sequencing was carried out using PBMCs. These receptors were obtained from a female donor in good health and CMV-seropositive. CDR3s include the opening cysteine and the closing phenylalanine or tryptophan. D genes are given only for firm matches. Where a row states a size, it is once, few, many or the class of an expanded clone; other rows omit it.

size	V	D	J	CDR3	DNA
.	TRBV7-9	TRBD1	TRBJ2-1	CASSPGQVTPEQFF	TGTGCCAGCAGCCCGGGACAGGTGACGCCTGAGCAGTTCTTC
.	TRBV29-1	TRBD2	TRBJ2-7	CSVVGGTRPSYEQYF	TGCAGCGTTGTGGGAGGGACTAGGCCATCCTACGAGCAGTACTTC
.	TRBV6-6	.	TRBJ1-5	CASTQSNQPQHF	TGTGCCAGCACCCAGTCCAATCAGCCCCAGCATTTT
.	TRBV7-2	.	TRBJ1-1	CASSFRRGTEAFF	TGTGCCAGCAGCTTTAGGAGGGGCACTGAAGCTTTCTTT
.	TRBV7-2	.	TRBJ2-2	CASSLSSRDTGELFF	TGTGCCAGCAGCTTATCGTCCCGGGACACCGGGGAGCTGTTTTTT
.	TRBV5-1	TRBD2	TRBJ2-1	CASSRGTSGTSSGNEQFF	TGCGCCAGCAGCCGTGGGACTAGCGGGACCTCCTCGGGGAATGAGCAGTTCTTC
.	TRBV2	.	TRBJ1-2	CASLRGGYGYTF	TGTGCCAGCCTTCGGGGGGGCTATGGCTACACCTTC
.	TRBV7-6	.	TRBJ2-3	CASSSVGTDTQYF	TGTGCCAGCAGCTCGGTGGGCACAGATACGCAGTATTTT
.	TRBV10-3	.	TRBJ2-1	CATQGRGEQFF	TGTGCCACTCAGGGCAGGGGTGAGCAGTTCTTC
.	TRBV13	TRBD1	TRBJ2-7	CASSAPDRGFYEQYF	TGTGCCAGCAGCGCGCCGGACAGGGGTTTCTACGAGCAGTACTTC
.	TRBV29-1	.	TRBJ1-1	CSAERDIMNTEAFF	TGCAGCGCGGAACGGGACATCATGAACACTGAAGCTTTCTTT
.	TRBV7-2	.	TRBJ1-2	CASSRGSPNYGYTF	TGTGCCAGCAGTCGGGGGAGCCCTAACTATGGCTACACCTTC
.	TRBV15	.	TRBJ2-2	CATSRDQRRTGELFF	TGTGCCACCAGCAGAGACCAGAGGCGCACCGGGGAGCTGTTTTTT
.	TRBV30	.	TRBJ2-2	CAWSVSVAGELFF	TGTGCCTGGAGTGTAAGCGTGGCCGGGGAGCTGTTTTTT
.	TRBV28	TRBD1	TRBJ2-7	CASSPRTGARGEQYF	TGTGCCAGCAGTCCCAGGACAGGGGCCAGGGGCGAGCAGTACTTC
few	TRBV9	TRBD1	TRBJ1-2	CASSTRTGYGYTF	TGTGCCAGCAGCACCCGGACAGGCTATGGCTACACCTTC
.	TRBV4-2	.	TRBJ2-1	CASSQAPGDEQFF	TGTGCCAGCAGCCAAGCTCCGGGGGATGAGCAGTTCTTC
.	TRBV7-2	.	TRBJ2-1	CASSLYSPNIYNEQFF	TGTGCCAGCAGCTTATACAGCCCGAATATCTACAATGAGCAGTTCTTC
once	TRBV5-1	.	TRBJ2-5	CASSLEEGGETQYF	TGCGCCAGCAGCTTGGAAGAAGGGGGAGAGACCCAGTACTTC
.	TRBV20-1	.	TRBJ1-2	CSVYRRRGYTF	TGCAGTGTTTATCGCCGTCGGGGCTACACCTTC
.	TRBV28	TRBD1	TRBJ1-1	CASSSGTGGSTEAFF	TGTGCCAGCAGTTCTGGGACAGGGGGCTCCACTGAAGCTTTCTTT
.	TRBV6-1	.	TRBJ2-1	CAGAGGSYNEQFF	TGTGCCGGAGCGGGTGGATCCTACAATGAGCAGTTCTTC
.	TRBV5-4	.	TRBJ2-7	CASSRSPGNEQYF	TGTGCCAGCTCGAGGTCCCCCGGGAACGAGCAGTACTTC
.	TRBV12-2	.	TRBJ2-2	CAIPETGELFF	TGTGCAATCCCAGAAACCGGGGAGCTGTTTTTT
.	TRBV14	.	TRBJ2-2	CASSQGGRGPRTGELFF	TGTGCCAGCAGCCAAGGCGGAAGGGGCCCTAGGACCGGGGAGCTGTTTTTT
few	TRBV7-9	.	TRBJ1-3	CASSSRGDSGPGNTIYF	TGTGCCAGCAGCTCCCGGGGCGACAGCGGGCCTGGAAACACCATATATTTT
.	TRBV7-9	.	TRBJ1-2	CASSFGRGNYGYTF	TGTGCCAGCAGCTTTGGCAGGGGAAACTATGGCTACACCTTC
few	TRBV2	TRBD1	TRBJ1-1	CASSGDSRNTEAFF	TGTGCCAGCAGTGGGGACAGTCGGAACACTGAAGCTTTCTTT
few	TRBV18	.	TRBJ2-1	CASSPQASVVEQFF	TGTGCCAGCTCACCACAGGCTAGTGTCGTTGAGCAGTTCTTC
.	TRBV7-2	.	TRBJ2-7	CASSLVGGSFEQYF	TGTGCCAGCAGCTTAGTAGGCGGGTCCTTCGAGCAGTACTTC
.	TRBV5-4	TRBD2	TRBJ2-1	CASSFSSGGANNEQFF	TGTGCCAGCAGCTTCTCTAGCGGGGGGGCGAACAATGAGCAGTTCTTC
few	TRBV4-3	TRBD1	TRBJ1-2	CASSRDREWNYGYTF	TGCGCCAGCAGCCGGGACAGGGAATGGAACTATGGCTACACCTTC
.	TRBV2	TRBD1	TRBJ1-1	CASLLRTGYPEAFF	TGTGCCAGCCTCTTAAGGACAGGATACCCTGAAGCTTTCTTT
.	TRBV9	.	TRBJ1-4	CASSVGPEDEKLFF	TGTGCCAGCAGCGTAGGGCCAGAAGATGAAAAACTGTTTTTT
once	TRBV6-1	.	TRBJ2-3	CASRGAGPTDTQYF	TGTGCCAGCAGAGGGGCAGGACCTACAGATACGCAGTATTTT
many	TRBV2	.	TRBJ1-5	CASSERQGLNQPQHF	TGTGCCAGCAGTGAGAGGCAGGGGCTCAATCAGCCCCAGCATTTT
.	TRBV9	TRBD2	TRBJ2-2	CASSVALAGGNTGELFF	TGTGCCAGCAGCGTAGCCCTAGCGGGAGGGAACACCGGGGAGCTGTTTTTT
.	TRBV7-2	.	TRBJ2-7	CASSLGQSWYEQYF	TGTGCCAGCAGCTTAGGGCAGTCATGGTACGAGCAGTACTTC
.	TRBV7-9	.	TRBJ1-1	CASSRTQNTEAFF	TGTGCCAGCAGCAGGACACAGAACACTGAAGCTTTCTTT
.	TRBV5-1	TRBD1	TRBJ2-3	CASSLAGQGASDTQYF	TGCGCCAGCAGCTTGGCGGGACAGGGGGCTTCAGATACGCAGTATTTT
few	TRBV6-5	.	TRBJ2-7	CATLDSFSYEQYF	TGTGCCACCCTGGACAGTTTCTCCTACGAGCAGTACTTC
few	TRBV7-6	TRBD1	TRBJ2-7	CASSLRPGQGYEQYF	TGTGCCAGCAGCCTGAGACCGGGACAGGGGTACGAGCAGTACTTC
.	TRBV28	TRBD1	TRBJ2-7	CASSPGTVLYEQYF	TGTGCCAGCAGCCCCGGGACAGTCCTTTACGAGCAGTACTTC
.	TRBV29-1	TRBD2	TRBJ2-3	CSVTKGLAGPDTQYF	TGCAGCGTCACCAAGGGACTAGCGGGGCCAGATACGCAGTATTTT
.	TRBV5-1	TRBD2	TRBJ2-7	CASSSGTSVYEQYF	TGCGCCAGCAGCTCCGGGACTAGCGTCTACGAGCAGTACTTC
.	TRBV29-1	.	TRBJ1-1	CSVARLGQKNTEAFF	TGCAGCGTCGCTCGCCTGGGACAAAAAAACACTGAAGCTTTCTTT
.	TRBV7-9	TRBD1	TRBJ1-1	CASSWGGQGTEAFF	TGTGCCAGCAGCTGGGGAGGACAGGGGACTGAAGCTTTCTTT
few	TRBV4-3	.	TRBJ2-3	CASSQENRGGGTDTQYF	TGCGCCAGCAGCCAAGAGAATAGGGGGGGAGGTACAGATACGCAGTATTTT
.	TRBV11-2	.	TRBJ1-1	CASNRALWMNTEAFF	TGTGCCAGCAACAGGGCGTTGTGGATGAACACTGAAGCTTTCTTT
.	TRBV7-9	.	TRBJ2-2	CASTFLSAGELFF	TGTGCCAGCACCTTCCTATCCGCCGGGGAGCTGTTTTTT
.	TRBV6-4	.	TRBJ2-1	CASRHNNEQFF	TGTGCCAGCAGACACAACAATGAGCAGTTCTTC
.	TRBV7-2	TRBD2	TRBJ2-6	CASSSPGTSSGANVLTF	TGTGCCAGCAGCTCCCCCGGGACTAGCTCTGGGGCCAACGTCCTGACTTTC
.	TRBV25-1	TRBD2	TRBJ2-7	CASSATSGGGYEQYF	TGTGCCAGCAGTGCGACTAGCGGGGGAGGATACGAGCAGTACTTC
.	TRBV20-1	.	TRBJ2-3	CSAPMRDTQYF	TGCAGTGCCCCGATGAGGGATACGCAGTATTTT
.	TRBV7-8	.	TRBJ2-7	CASSLEDRAGEQYF	TGTGCCAGCAGCTTAGAAGACCGGGCGGGCGAGCAGTACTTC